The next 21 T cell receptor beta chains were all read from a single sample in a study of beta chain features in type 1 diabetes. The whole isolated RNA underwent reverse transcription, so sequencing captured expressed TCRB transcripts. The table came from immunoSEQ multiplex PCR; TCRdb's copy has only in-frame clones and leaves some out. The sample has about 930,000 clones, roughly a sixth seen once. Sequenced sample: naive CD4+ T cells from blood. The receptors here all came from a young woman in good health.

This clone was picked up a small number of times. J is TRBJ2-1 and V is TRBV7-2, with 11 nucleotides matching TRBD2. J was trimmed by 9 bases and V by 6 bases; bases with no gene match: 7. The CDR3 loop spans 14 amino acids. From germline, CDR1 is SGHTA and CDR2 FQGNSA. DNA of the CDR3: TGTGCCAGCAGGCGAGGACTAGCGGGCGTTGAGCAGTTCTTC. Protein sequence: CASRRGLAGVEQFF.

A few counts support this clone. J is TRBJ1-1 and V is TRBV28, with D perhaps matching TRBD1 (5 bases). Per the germline V gene, CDR1 is MDHEN and CDR2 is SYDVKM. This CDR3 has 15 amino acids. V was shortened by 8 bases and J by 1 base, with 17 bases between the two germline ends. The CDR3 loop reads CASGPPGHKNTEAFF. The CDR3 DNA reads TGTGCCAGCGGTCCACCCGGACACAAGAACACTGAAGCTTTCTTT. The full variable domain, with the rest looked up from reference TRBV28 and TRBJ1-1, is DVKVTQSSRYLVKRTGEKVFLECVQDMDHENMFWYRQDPGLGLRLIYFSYDVKMKEKGDIPEGYSVSREKKERFSLILESASTNQTSMYLCASGPPGHKNTEAFFGQGTRLTVV.

This clone was seen just once. This sequence joins TRBV27 and TRBJ2-6; D may be TRBD1 (5 bases). The CDR3 contains 17 residues. In germline, CDR1 is MNHEY, CDR2 SMNVEV (reference sequence). Trimming removed 4 bases from V and 0 bases from J, with 13 bases in between. The CDR3 DNA reads TGTGCCAGCAGTTCTCATAGGGGATCCTCTGGGGCCAACGTCCTGACTTTC. It codes for CASSSHRGSSGANVLTF.

This clone has a handful of counts. The chain carries TRBV5-1 and TRBJ2-2; D unresolved. Germline V gene sequence: CDR1 SGHRS, CDR2 YFSETQ. With 2 bases removed from V and 4 bases from J, the gap between germline ends came to 15 bases. CDR3 length equals 16 residues. The CDR3 here is CASSFFQGIGTGELFF. The DNA of the CDR3 is TGCGCCAGCAGCTTCTTTCAAGGGATCGGCACCGGGGAGCTGTTTTTT.

This clone turned up a few times. This chain uses TRBV9 with TRBJ2-7; the match to TRBD2 covers 8 bases. The CDR3 covers 14 residues. Per the germline V gene, CDR1 is SGDLS and CDR2 is YYNGEE. V lost 2 bases, J lost 5 bases, and 6 bases stayed unmatched. In DNA, the CDR3 is TGTGCCAGCAGCGTCGCAACGGGGGGGAACGAGCAGTACTTC. It translates to CASSVATGGNEQYF.

This chain uses TRBV7-2 with TRBJ2-1; 9 bases fit TRBD2. This CDR3 is built from 18 residues. The germline CDR1 and CDR2 sequences are SGHTA and FQGNSA. The V gene end was trimmed by 1 base and the J gene end by 6 bases; junction bases not matched to a gene: 13. CDR3 DNA: TGTGCCAGCAGCTTAGGGGGCCGAGGTAGCGGGAGAGGCAATGAGCAGTTCTTC. It is translated as CASSLGGRGSGRGNEQFF.

This chain links TRBV4-3 with TRBJ1-4; TRBD1 is a possible D gene (5 bases). Between the trimmed V and J ends, which lost 0 bases and 7 bases, there was a span of 12 bases. Germline assignment: CDR1 LGHNA and CDR2 YSLEER. This CDR3 is 15 amino acids long. The CDR3 DNA reads as TGCGCCAGCAGCCAAGATTTCAGGGTGGCTGAAAAACTGTTTTTT. Translation: CASSQDFRVAEKLFF.

The rearrangement joins TRBV6-5 to TRBJ1-6; D perhaps matches TRBD1 (5 bases). The V end was cut by 7 bases, the J end by 10 bases, with 14 bases between. The germline V gene encodes CDR1 MNHEY and CDR2 SVGAGI. The CDR3 totals 13 residues. The CDR3 sequence: CASKTRDESPLHF. For the CDR3, the DNA is TGTGCCAGCAAGACACGGGACGAGTCACCCCTCCACTTT.

This chain joins TRBV6-5 and TRBJ2-7; 9 bases align to TRBD1. CDR1 and CDR2 (germline): MNHEY, SVGAGI. V shed 8 bases, J shed 5 bases, and the junction held 1 base outside the gene matches. The CDR3 loop spans 11 amino acids. The CDR3 region has the DNA TGTGCCAGCCGACAGGGGGACGAGCAGTACTTC. This translates into CASRQGDEQYF.

The genes are TRBV5-1 and TRBJ1-1; no clear D gene. The CDR3 spans 14 residues. Trimming cost V 2 bases and J 0 bases, with 8 bases left between them. Germline CDR1 and CDR2: SGHRS and YFSETQ. CDR3 protein: CASSFGQVNTEAFF. CDR3 DNA: TGCGCCAGCAGCTTTGGCCAGGTGAACACTGAAGCTTTCTTT.

The chain recombines TRBV6-5 with TRBJ2-2; D is unclear. The CDR3 runs to 12 residues. Trimming cost V 6 bases and J 6 bases, with 8 bases left between them. CDR1 and CDR2 from the germline V gene are MNHEY and SVGAGI. CDR3 sequence reads: CASRGFSGELFF. CDR3 bases: TGTGCCAGCAGAGGGTTCTCCGGGGAGCTGTTTTTT.

This clone has only a few counts. This sequence joins TRBV5-4 and TRBJ2-1, with a tentative D call TRBD2 (5 bases). CDR3 length: 15 amino acids. Germline V CDR1 and CDR2: SGHNT, YYREEE (reference sequence). Trimming removed 0 bases from V and 4 bases from J, with 11 bases in between. This chain's CDR3 is CASSLESGSYNEQFF. In DNA, the CDR3 is TGTGCCAGCAGCTTGGAAAGCGGCTCTTACAATGAGCAGTTCTTC.

V gene TRBV28 combines with J gene TRBJ2-4; D unclear. The germline V gene encodes CDR1 MDHEN and CDR2 SYDVKM. This CDR3 is built from 17 residues. V gave up 1 base and J gave up 0 bases, with 13 bases separating them. The CDR3 DNA reads as TGTGCCAGCAGTTTATCTATGGCAGGTCTAGCCAAAAACATTCAGTACTTC. Translation gives CASSLSMAGLAKNIQYF. The full variable domain, in which reference TRBV28 and TRBJ2-4 provide the parts outside the CDR3, is DVKVTQSSRYLVKRTGEKVFLECVQDMDHENMFWYRQDPGLGLRLIYFSYDVKMKEKGDIPEGYSVSREKKERFSLILESASTNQTSMYLCASSLSMAGLAKNIQYFGAGTRLSVL.

In the case of this clone: This sample also contains other DNA sequences that code for the same CDR3. The genes are TRBV28 and TRBJ2-1; D perhaps matches TRBD2 (6 bases). The CDR3 consists of 12 residues. Looked up from germline, CDR1 is MDHEN and CDR2 is SYDVKM. Trimming took 1 base from V and 9 from J, leaving 7 bases between them. For the CDR3, the DNA is TGTGCCAGCAGTTTATTGGGGGGTGAGCAGTTCTTC. This sequence encodes CASSLLGGEQFF.

The table lists this clone with a few counts. The V gene is TRBV5-1, the J gene TRBJ1-3; tentative D call: TRBD1 (5 bases). V lost 1 base and J lost 0, with 8 bases in between. Germline CDR1 and CDR2: SGHRS and YFSETQ. The CDR3 totals 15 residues. CDR3 sequence reads: CASSLPTDSGNTIYF. The DNA of the CDR3 is TGCGCCAGCAGCTTGCCGACAGACTCTGGAAACACCATATATTTT. Full variable domain (missing parts from reference TRBV5-1 and TRBJ1-3): KAGVTQTPRYLIKTRGQQVTLSCSPISGHRSVSWYQQTPGQGLQFLFEYFSETQRNKGNFPGRFSGRQFSNSRSEMNVSTLELGDSALYLCASSLPTDSGNTIYFGEGSWLTVV.

The V gene is TRBV7-9, the J gene TRBJ2-5, with D possibly matching TRBD2 (6 bases). Trimming removed 8 bases at V and 7 bases at J, with 8 bases between. The CDR3 is made up of 10 amino acids. The germline V gene encodes CDR1 SEHNR and CDR2 FQNEAQ (reference sequence). The CDR3 sequence is CASGDLTQYF. The CDR3 region has the DNA TGTGCCAGCGGGGACTTGACCCAGTACTTC.

This clone has only a few counts. The rearrangement uses TRBV19 and TRBJ2-7, with D possibly being TRBD1 (6 bases). From germline, CDR1 is LNHDA and CDR2 SQIVND (reference sequence). Deletions cut 4 bases from V and 3 bases from J, with 13 bases between. This CDR3 contains 14 residues. DNA for the CDR3: TGTGCCAGTAGTAGTCGGGACACCGTCTACGAGCAGTACTTC. Translating it yields CASSSRDTVYEQYF.

The rearrangement links TRBV5-1 to TRBJ2-7, with D possibly being TRBD2 (6 bases). V was pared by 2 bases and J by 3 bases, with 12 bases between. Looked up from germline, CDR1 is SGHRS and CDR2 is YFSETQ. CDR3 length: 14 residues. The CDR3 DNA follows: TGCGCCAGCAGCTTCGACGCGGGACTCTACGAGCAGTACTTC. It yields the protein CASSFDAGLYEQYF.

V usage is TRBV4-3 and J usage is TRBJ2-1, with 13 positions matching TRBD2. V trimming: 4 bases; J trimming: 2 bases; junction bases outside the gene matches: 2. Per germline, CDR1 LGHNA and CDR2 YSLEER. This CDR3 comprises 16 residues. CDR3 bases: TGCGCCAGCAGCCTAACTAGCGGGAGGGCCTACAATGAGCAGTTCTTC. It is translated as CASSLTSGRAYNEQFF.

The chain is built from TRBV11-2 and TRBJ2-1; TRBD2 matches at 11 bases. This CDR3 is 18 amino acids long. The V gene's germline CDR1 is SGHAT and CDR2 FQNNGV. J gave up 0 bases and V 3 bases, and 7 bases lay outside the gene matches. Here the CDR3 reads CASSFTSGGESSYNEQFF. The CDR3 nucleotides read TGTGCCAGCAGCTTTACTAGCGGGGGAGAGAGCTCCTACAATGAGCAGTTCTTC.

The chain uses TRBV21-1 and TRBJ1-2. TRBV21-1 is a documented pseudogene. CDR3 size: 14 residues. Here the CDR3 reads CASSTEAGLDGYTF. The CDR3 DNA reads as TGTGCCAGCAGCACTGAGGCGGGGTTGGATGGCTACACCTTC.